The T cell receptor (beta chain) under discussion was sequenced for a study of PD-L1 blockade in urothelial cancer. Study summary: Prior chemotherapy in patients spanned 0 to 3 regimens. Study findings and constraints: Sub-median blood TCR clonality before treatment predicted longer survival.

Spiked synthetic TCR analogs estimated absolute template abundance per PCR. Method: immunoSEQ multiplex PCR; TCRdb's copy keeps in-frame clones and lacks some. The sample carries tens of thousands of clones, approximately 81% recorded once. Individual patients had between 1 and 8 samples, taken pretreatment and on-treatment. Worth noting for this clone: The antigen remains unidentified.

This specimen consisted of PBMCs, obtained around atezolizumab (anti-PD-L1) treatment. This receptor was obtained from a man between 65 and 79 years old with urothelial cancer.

DNA of the CDR3: TGCGCCAGCAGCTCCCAGGGGATTAATGAAAAACTGTTTTTT. Protein: CASSSQGINEKLFF. This rearrangement joins TRBV5-1 to TRBJ1-4, with a weak D call TRBD1 (6 bases). Germline values: CDR1 SGHRS, CDR2 YFSETQ. CDR3 length: 14 residues. V was clipped by 3 bases and J by 4 bases, with 10 bases between them.